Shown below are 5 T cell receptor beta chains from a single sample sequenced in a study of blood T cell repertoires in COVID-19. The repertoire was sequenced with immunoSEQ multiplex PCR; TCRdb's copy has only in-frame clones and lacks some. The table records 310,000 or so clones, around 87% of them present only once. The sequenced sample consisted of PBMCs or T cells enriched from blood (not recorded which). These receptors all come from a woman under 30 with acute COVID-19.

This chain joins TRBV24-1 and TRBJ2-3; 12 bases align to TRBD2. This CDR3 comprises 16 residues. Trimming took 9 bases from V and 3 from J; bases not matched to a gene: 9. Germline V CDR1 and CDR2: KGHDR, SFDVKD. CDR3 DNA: TGTGCCACCGCAACTACGGGACTAGCGGGTACAGATACGCAGTATTTT. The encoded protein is CATATTGLAGTDTQYF.

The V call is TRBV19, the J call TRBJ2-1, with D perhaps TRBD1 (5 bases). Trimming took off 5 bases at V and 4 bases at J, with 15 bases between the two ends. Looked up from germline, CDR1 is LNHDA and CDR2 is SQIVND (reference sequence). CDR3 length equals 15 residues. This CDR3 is CASSPQKGWYNEQFF. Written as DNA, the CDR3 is TGTGCCAGTAGTCCCCAAAAGGGGTGGTACAATGAGCAGTTCTTC.

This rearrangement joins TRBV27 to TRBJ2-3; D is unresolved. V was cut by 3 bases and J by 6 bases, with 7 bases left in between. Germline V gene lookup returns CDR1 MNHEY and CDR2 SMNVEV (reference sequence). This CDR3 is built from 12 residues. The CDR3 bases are TGTGCCAGCAGTTTTTCCGGGGATACGCAGTATTTT. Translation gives CASSFSGDTQYF.

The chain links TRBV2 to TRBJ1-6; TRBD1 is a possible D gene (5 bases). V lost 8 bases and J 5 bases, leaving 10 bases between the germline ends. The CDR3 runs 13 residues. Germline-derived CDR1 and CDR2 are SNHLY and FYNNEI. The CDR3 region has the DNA TGTGCCAGCGACAGTAACCATAATTCACCCCTCCACTTT. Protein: CASDSNHNSPLHF. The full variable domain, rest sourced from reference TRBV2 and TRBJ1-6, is EPEVTQTPSHQVTQMGQEVILRCVPISNHLYFYWYRQILGQKVEFLVSFYNNEISEKSEIFDDQFSVERPDGSNFTLKIRSTKLEDSAMYFCASDSNHNSPLHFGNGTRLTVT.

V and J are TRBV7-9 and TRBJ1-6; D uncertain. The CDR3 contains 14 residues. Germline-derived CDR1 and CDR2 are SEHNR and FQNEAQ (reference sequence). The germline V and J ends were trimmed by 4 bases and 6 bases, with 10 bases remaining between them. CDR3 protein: CASSSRVPNSPLHF. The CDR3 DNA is TGTGCCAGCAGCTCGAGGGTTCCTAATTCACCCCTCCACTTT.